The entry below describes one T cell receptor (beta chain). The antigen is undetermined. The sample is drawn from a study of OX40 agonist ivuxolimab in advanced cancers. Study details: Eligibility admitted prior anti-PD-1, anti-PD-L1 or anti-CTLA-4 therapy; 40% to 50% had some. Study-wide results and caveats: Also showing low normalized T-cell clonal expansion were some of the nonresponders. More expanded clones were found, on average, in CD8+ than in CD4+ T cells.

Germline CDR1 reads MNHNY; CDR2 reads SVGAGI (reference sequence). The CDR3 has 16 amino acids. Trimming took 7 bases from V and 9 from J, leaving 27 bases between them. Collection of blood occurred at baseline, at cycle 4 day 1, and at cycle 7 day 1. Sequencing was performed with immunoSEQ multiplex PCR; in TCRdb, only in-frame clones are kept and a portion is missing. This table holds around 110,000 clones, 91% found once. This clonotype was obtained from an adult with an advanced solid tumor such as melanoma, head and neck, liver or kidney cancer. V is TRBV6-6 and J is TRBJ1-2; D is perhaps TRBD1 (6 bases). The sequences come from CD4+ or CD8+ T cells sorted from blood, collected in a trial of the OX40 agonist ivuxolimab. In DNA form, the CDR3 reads TGTGCCAGCACCGAAAGCGGACAGTTCTTATGGACCCGCTACACCTTC. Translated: CASTESGQFLWTRYTF.